This T cell receptor (beta chain) was identified during a study of T-cell memory formation after mild COVID-19. Study-wide context: TCR clusters mostly belonged to single donors.

TCRdb processed the 5' RACE reads anew with MiXCR; each CDR3 protein has one entry. The data hold 200,000 to 300,000 distinct CDR3 sequences, with 15% observed a single time. There are 12 residues in the CDR3. CDR1 is GTSNPN and CDR2 is SVGIG in the germline V gene (reference sequence). V shed 8 bases, J shed 4 bases, and the junction held 6 bases outside the gene matches. This TCR came from an adult woman who had mild COVID-19 (a few samples of this study predate the infection). Cell type and time point are not known. Sequenced sample: PBMCs or a T cell subset sorted from them (not recorded which). The chain combines TRBV30 with TRBJ2-5; 8 nucleotides line up with TRBD2. The DNA of the CDR3 is TGTGCCCTGCGGGGGGCGGGAGAGACCCAGTACTTC. Its protein is CALRGAGETQYF.